These 8 T cell receptor beta chains were all obtained from the same sample, sequenced in a study of response to subunit inactivated influenza vaccine. Via MiXCR, TCRdb re-called the RT-PCR reads, giving one row per CDR3 protein. The data hold about 180,000 distinct CDR3 sequences, with around 10% observed a single time. The sample was CD8+ T cells sorted from PBMCs, taken around 25 months after vaccination. These receptors came from a man in his fifties or sixties who received an inactivated influenza vaccine.

The chain couples TRBV5-1 to TRBJ2-1; 10 positions match TRBD2. CDR1 and CDR2 (germline): SGHRS, YFSETQ. The CDR3 extends over 15 amino acids. Trimming removed 0 bases from V and 9 bases from J; junction bases left unmatched: 6. CDR3 amino acids: CASSLGSGGAGEQFF. The CDR3 DNA follows: TGCGCCAGCAGCTTGGGCAGCGGGGGGGCAGGTGAGCAGTTCTTC.

This chain joins TRBV10-2 and TRBJ2-1, with 9 positions matching TRBD2. Germline CDR1 and CDR2: WSHSY and SAAADI. V trimming: 6 bases; J trimming: 10 bases; junction bases outside the gene matches: 10. The CDR3 is 14 residues long. The CDR3 DNA is TGCGCCAGCAGAGAGGCGGGACTAGCACACGAGCAGTTCTTC. Protein sequence: CASREAGLAHEQFF.

There are a few counts of this clonotype. The chain has TRBV29-1 and TRBJ2-7; 7 nucleotides align to TRBD1. CDR1 SQVTM and CDR2 ANQGSEA come from the germline V gene. Losses at the gene ends were 7 bases for V and 2 bases for J; bases not matched to a gene: 14. The CDR3 consists of 15 residues. The CDR3 reads CSALVTDRDPYEQYF. The CDR3 DNA reads as TGCAGCGCCCTTGTCACCGACAGGGACCCCTACGAGCAGTACTTC.

The chain couples TRBV28 to TRBJ2-3; 10 nucleotides line up with TRBD1. The V gene's germline CDR1 is MDHEN and CDR2 SYDVKM. After removal of 5 bases from V and 5 bases from J, the junction contained 7 bases not matched to a gene. CDR3 length: 15 residues. The CDR3 coding sequence is TGTGCCAGCAGTCATAGACAGGGGGCGGGAGATACGCAGTATTTT. It specifies CASSHRQGAGDTQYF.

This clonotype was seen only a few times. This rearrangement joins TRBV29-1 to TRBJ2-1; 10 nucleotides line up with TRBD2. The CDR3 is 15 amino acids. The germline CDR1 and CDR2 sequences are SQVTM and ANQGSEA. The V gene end was trimmed by 1 base and the J gene end by 4 bases; junction bases not matched to a gene: 4. CDR3 nucleotide sequence: TGCAGCGTTGAAGGGGCTAGCGGGAGATACAATGAGCAGTTCTTC. It yields the protein CSVEGASGRYNEQFF.

This clonotype was seen at least ten times. This chain uses TRBV11-2 with TRBJ1-2, with D maybe TRBD1 (5 bases). The CDR3 has 15 residues. V was clipped by 0 bases and J by 4 bases, with 12 bases between them. The germline V gene has CDR1 SGHAT and CDR2 FQNNGV. The CDR3 coding sequence is TGTGCCAGCAGCTTAGAGGCCAGGGACGTCTATGGCTACACCTTC. This codes for CASSLEARDVYGYTF.

The V and J genes are TRBV4-3 and TRBJ2-1; possible D gene TRBD2, 5 bases. Germline V gives CDR1 LGHNA, CDR2 YSLEER. V was pared by 0 bases and J by 4 bases, with 10 bases between. CDR3 length: 15 residues. The CDR3 sequence: CASSQERTGYNEQFF. The CDR3 DNA follows: TGCGCCAGCAGCCAAGAGAGGACGGGATACAATGAGCAGTTCTTC.

In this sample, this clonotype turned up many times. V and J are TRBV12-3 or TRBV12-4 and TRBJ1-5; 7 positions match TRBD1. The J segment lost 7 bases and the V segment lost 5 bases, leaving 11 bases of the junction unmatched. This CDR3 is 15 amino acids long. The CDR3 nucleotides read TGTGCCAGCAGTCACACAGGGGAGAGTGGGCAGCCCCAGCATTTT. This gives the protein CASSHTGESGQPQHF.